A selection of T cell receptor beta chains follows, all from one sample in a study of vaccination effects on CD4 cells after COVID-19. Using immunoSEQ multiplex PCR, the repertoire was profiled, and TCRdb retains in-frame clones only, with some absent. Among about 74,000 clones, roughly three quarters were seen once, and the ten largest hold roughly 2%. Which antigens these TCRs recognize remains unknown. The sequencing used CD4+ T cells from PBMCs cultured without peptide, collected before COVID-19 vaccination. These TCRs come from a human donor who received a COVID-19 vaccine. The conserved cysteine and the conserved F or W are not part of the CDR3 here. D genes are given only for firm matches. Size values are once, few and many counts, or a class for expanded clones, and some rows have none.

cdr3_length	v_call	d_call	j_call	clone_size	cdr3_aa
14	TRBV5-4	.	TRBJ2-1	.	ASSLALDSSYNEQF
17	TRBV5-6	TRBD2	TRBJ2-5	.	ASSFMTSAGGVPGETQY
14	TRBV5-8	TRBD2	TRBJ2-3	.	ASPNSPGLAADTQY
14	TRBV6-5	.	TRBJ2-4	.	ASSSGAKLAKNIQY
12	TRBV9	.	TRBJ2-2	.	ASRLTGNTGELF
12	TRBV2	.	TRBJ1-2	.	ASRGNRINRGYT
11	TRBV7-2	.	TRBJ1-5	few	ASSLTGYQPQH
11	TRBV7-2	.	TRBJ2-1	.	ASSPRLDDEQF
14	TRBV7-8	TRBD2	TRBJ2-3	.	ASSLRTSGVTGTQY
12	TRBV30	TRBD1	TRBJ1-2	.	AWSVGQGKEGYT
11	TRBV11-1	.	TRBJ1-1	.	ASSLLKGMEAF
10	TRBV6-5	.	TRBJ1-1	.	ASRGDAGEAF
12	TRBV5-6	TRBD1	TRBJ1-1	.	ASNVQGLNTEAF